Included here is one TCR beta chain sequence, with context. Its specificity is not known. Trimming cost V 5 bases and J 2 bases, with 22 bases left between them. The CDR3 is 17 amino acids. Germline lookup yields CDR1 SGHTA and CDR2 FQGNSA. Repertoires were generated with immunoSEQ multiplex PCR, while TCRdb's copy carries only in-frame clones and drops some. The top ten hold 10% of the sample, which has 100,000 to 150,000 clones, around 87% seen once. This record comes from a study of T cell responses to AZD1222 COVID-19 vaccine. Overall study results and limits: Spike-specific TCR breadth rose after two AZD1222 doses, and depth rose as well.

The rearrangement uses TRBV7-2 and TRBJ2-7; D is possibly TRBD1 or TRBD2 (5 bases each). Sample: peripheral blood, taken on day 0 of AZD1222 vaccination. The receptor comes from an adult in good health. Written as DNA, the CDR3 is TGTGCCAGCAGCCGGCTGGCTGCCGGGACGACCACCTACGAGCAGTACTTC. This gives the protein CASSRLAAGTTTYEQYF.